One T cell receptor beta chain is described in this entry. From germline, CDR1 is SEHNR and CDR2 FQNEAQ (reference sequence). The CDR3 has 17 amino acids. V was clipped by 4 bases and J by 0 bases; unmatched bases: 11. The data were obtained in a study of blood T cell repertoires in COVID-19. The table came from immunoSEQ multiplex PCR; TCRdb's copy has only in-frame clones and leaves some out. In the table there are over 200,000 clones, about 89% of which are singletons. The sequencing sample was made of PBMCs or T cells enriched from blood (not recorded which). The clonotype was recovered from a man aged 35 to 55 who had recovered from COVID-19. V gene TRBV7-9 combines with J gene TRBJ2-7; 8 bases fit TRBD1. Here the CDR3 reads CASSSSLGTGISYEQYF. The CDR3 nucleotides read TGTGCCAGCAGCTCAAGCCTGGGGACAGGCATCTCCTACGAGCAGTACTTC.